The clone carrying this TCR beta chain was counted once. Its antigen is not known. The V gene end was trimmed by 6 bases and the J gene end by 8 bases; junction bases not matched to a gene: 12. CDR3 length: 15 residues. The germline CDR1 and CDR2 sequences are SGHVS and FQNEAQ. This entry comes from a study of shared clonotypes between healthy human individuals. Findings and limits, study-wide: Rarefaction showed sorted-subset sequencing was incomplete despite large depth. Generation probabilities were higher for clonotypes shared across all four sorted-subset donors than for unshared ones. The sampled material consisted only of blood, and tissue repertoires are likely to differ.

Deep-level settings were used for running the assay. Here immunoSEQ multiplex PCR was the method, and the copy in TCRdb shows in-frame clones only, minus some. The sample shows over a million clones, approximately 97% of them seen only once. This TCR was recovered from a man under 40 in good health. Material for sequencing was naive CD4+ T cells sorted from blood. As to subset: CD45RA+ positively selected. The chain joins TRBV7-8 to TRBJ2-1, with TRBD2 identical over 8 bases. CDR3 nucleotides: TGTGCCAGCAGAACCTGGGGCGGGAGGTCCGATGAGCAGTTCTTC. This codes for CASRTWGGRSDEQFF.